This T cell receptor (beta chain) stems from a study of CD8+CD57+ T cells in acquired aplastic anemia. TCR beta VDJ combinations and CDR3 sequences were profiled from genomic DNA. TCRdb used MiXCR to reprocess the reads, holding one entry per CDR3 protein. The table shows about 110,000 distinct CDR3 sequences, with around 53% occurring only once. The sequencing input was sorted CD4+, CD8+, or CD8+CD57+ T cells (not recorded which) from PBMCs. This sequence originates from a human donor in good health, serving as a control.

Here the CDR3 reads CAMSSEVNTEAFF. The CDR3 DNA is TGTGCCATGTCTTCTGAGGTAAACACTGAAGCTTTCTTT. The chain links TRBV10-3 to TRBJ1-1; D unclear. V dropped 9 bases and J dropped 2 bases, with 13 bases sitting between them. The CDR3 is made up of 13 amino acids. Germline V gene sequence: CDR1 ENHRY, CDR2 SYGVKD.